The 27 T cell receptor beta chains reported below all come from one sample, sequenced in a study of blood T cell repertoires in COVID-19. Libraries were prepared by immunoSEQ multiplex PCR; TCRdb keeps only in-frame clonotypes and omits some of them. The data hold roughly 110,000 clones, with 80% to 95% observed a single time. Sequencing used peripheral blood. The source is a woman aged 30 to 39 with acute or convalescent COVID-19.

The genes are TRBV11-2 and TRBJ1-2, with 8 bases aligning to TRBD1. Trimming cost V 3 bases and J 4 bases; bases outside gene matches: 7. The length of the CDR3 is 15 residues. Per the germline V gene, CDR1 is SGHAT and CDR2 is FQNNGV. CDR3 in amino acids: CASSLGTGRTYGYTF. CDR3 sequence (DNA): TGTGCCAGCAGCTTGGGGACAGGACGGACCTATGGCTACACCTTC.

The CDR3 protein is CASSLPGRSNTEAFF. CDR3 sequence (DNA): TGCGCCAGCTCGCTCCCGGGTAGGTCGAACACTGAAGCTTTCTTT. This chain connects TRBV5-1 to TRBJ1-1; D uncertain. V gave up 7 bases and J gave up 1 base, with 17 bases separating them. The CDR3 runs 15 residues. Germline CDR1 SGHRS, CDR2 YFSETQ.

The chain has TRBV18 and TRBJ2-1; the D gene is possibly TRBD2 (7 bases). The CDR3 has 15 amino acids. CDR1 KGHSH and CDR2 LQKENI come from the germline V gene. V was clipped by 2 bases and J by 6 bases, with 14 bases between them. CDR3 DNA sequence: TGTGCCAGCTCACCAAGGGGGAGGGACTCCAATGAGCAGTTCTTC. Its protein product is CASSPRGRDSNEQFF.

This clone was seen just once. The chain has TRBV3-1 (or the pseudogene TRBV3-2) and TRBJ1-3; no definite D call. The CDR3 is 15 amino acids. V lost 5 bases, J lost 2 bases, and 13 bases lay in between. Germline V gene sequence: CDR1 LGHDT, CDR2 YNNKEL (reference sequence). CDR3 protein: CASSSSPVTGNTIYF. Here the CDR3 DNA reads TGTGCCAGCAGCTCAAGCCCGGTAACTGGAAACACCATATATTTT.

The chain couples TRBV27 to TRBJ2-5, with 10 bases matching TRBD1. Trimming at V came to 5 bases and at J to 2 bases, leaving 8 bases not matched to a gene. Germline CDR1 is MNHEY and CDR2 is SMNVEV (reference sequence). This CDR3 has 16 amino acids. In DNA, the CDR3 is TGTGCCAGCAGTGTAAACCGGGACAGGGGACAAGAGACCCAGTACTTC. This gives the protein CASSVNRDRGQETQYF.

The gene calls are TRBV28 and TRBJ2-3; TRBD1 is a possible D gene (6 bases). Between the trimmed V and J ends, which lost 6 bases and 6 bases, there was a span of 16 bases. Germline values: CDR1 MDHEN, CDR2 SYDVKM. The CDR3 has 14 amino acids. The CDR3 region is CASRPQGTPDTQYF. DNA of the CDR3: TGTGCCAGCAGACCACAGGGCACCCCCGATACGCAGTATTTT.

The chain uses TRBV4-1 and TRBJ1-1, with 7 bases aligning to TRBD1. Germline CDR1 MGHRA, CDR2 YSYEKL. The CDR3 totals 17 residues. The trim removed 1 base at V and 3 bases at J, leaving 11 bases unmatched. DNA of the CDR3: TGCGCCAGCAGCCAAGCTCTACGACAGGGTAAAGACACTGAAGCTTTCTTT. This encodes CASSQALRQGKDTEAFF.

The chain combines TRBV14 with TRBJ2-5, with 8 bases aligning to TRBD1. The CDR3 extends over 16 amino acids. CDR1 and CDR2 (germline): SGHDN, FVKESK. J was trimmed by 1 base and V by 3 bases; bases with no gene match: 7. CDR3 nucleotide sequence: TGTGCCAGCAGCCACCAGGGACAGGTTGGCCAAGAGACCCAGTACTTC. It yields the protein CASSHQGQVGQETQYF.

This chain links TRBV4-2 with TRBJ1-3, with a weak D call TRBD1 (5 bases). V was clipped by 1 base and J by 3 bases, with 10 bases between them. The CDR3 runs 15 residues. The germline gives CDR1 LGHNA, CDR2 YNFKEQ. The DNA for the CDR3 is TGTGCCAGCAGCCAAGCCCAGGGTAGTGGAAACACCATATATTTT. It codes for CASSQAQGSGNTIYF.

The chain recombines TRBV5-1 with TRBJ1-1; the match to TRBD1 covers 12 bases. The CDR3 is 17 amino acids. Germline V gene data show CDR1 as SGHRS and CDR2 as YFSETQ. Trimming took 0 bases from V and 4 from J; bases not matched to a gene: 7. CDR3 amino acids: CASSLVGTGGPSTEAFF. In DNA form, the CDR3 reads TGCGCCAGCAGCTTGGTAGGGACAGGGGGCCCCTCCACTGAAGCTTTCTTT. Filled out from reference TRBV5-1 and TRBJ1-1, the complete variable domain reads KAGVTQTPRYLIKTRGQQVTLSCSPISGHRSVSWYQQTPGQGLQFLFEYFSETQRNKGNFPGRFSGRQFSNSRSEMNVSTLELGDSALYLCASSLVGTGGPSTEAFFGQGTRLTVV.

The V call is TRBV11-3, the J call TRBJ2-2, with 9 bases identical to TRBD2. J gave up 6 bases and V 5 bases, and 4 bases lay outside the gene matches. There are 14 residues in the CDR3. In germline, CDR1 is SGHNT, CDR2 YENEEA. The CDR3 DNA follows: TGTGCCAGCAGCCCTCAGCGGGAGGCCGGGGAGCTGTTTTTT. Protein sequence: CASSPQREAGELFF. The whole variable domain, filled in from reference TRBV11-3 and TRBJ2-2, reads EAGVVQSPRYKIIEKKQPVAFWCNPISGHNTLYWYLQNLGQGPELLIRYENEEAVDDSQLPKDRFSAERLKGVDSTLKIQPAELGDSAVYLCASSPQREAGELFFGEGSRLTVL.

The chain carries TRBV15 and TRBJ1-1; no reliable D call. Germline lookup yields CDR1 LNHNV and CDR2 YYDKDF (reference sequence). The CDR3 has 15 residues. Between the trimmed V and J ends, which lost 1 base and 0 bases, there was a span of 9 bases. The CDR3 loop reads CATSRAASVNTEAFF. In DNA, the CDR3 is TGTGCCACCAGCAGAGCCGCATCGGTGAACACTGAAGCTTTCTTT.

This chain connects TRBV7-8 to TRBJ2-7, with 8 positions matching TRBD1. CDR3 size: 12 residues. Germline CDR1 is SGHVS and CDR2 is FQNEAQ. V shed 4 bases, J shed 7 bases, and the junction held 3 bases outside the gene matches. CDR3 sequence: CASSSTGVEQYF. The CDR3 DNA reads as TGTGCCAGCAGCTCGACAGGGGTTGAGCAGTACTTC.

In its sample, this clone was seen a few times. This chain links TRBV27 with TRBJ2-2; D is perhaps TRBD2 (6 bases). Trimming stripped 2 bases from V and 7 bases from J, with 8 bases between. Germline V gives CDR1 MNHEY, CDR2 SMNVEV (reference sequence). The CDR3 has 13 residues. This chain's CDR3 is CASSLRRGGELFF. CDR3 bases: TGTGCCAGCAGTTTAAGGAGGGGCGGGGAGCTGTTTTTT.

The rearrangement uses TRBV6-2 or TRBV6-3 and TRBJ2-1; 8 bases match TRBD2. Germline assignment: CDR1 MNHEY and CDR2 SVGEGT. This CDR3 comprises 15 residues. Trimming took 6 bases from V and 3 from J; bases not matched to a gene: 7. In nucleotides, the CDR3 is TGTGCCAGCAGCGGACTAGCCGGGGGCTACAATGAGCAGTTCTTC. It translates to CASSGLAGGYNEQFF.

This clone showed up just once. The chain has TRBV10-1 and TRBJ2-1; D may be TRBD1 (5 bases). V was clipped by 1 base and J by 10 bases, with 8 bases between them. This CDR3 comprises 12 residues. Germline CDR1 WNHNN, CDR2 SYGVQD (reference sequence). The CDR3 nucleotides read TGCGCCAGCAGTGAGTTAAGGGGCGAGCAGTTCTTC. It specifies CASSELRGEQFF.

CDR3 coding DNA: TGTGCCACCAGCAGAGATCCTAGCAATGAGCAGTTCTTC. Protein sequence: CATSRDPSNEQFF. The chain is built from TRBV15 and TRBJ2-1; no reliable D call. The CDR3 loop spans 13 amino acids. V was cut by 0 bases and J by 6 bases, with 6 bases left in between. Germline values: CDR1 LNHNV, CDR2 YYDKDF (reference sequence).

DNA of the CDR3: TGTGCCTGGCTCCTAGCGGGGGCCTCAGATACGCAGTATTTT. This translates into CAWLLAGASDTQYF. The chain couples TRBV30 to TRBJ2-3, with 10 bases lining up with TRBD2. This CDR3 contains 14 residues. V gave up 5 bases and J gave up 4 bases; unmatched junction bases: 6. Germline CDR1 GTSNPN, CDR2 SVGIG (reference sequence). Variable domain in full (rest from reference TRBV30 and TRBJ2-3): SQTIHQWPATLVQPVGSPLSLECTVEGTSNPNLYWYRQAAGRGLQLLFYSVGIGQISSEVPQNLSASRPQDRQFILSSKKLLLSDSGFYLCAWLLAGASDTQYFGPGTRLTVL.

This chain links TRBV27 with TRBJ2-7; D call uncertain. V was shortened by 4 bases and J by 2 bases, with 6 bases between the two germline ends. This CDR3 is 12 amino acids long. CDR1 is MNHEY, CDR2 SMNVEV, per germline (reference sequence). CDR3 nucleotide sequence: TGTGCCAGCAGTTCCTCCCCCTACGAGCAGTACTTC. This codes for CASSSSPYEQYF.

CDR3 coding DNA: TGTGCCTGGAGTGGGACTGTGGTGTATGGAAAACTGTTTTTT. It yields the protein CAWSGTVVYGKLFF. The V and J genes are TRBV30 and TRBJ1-4; no reliable D call. Germline V gene sequence: CDR1 GTSNPN, CDR2 SVGIG (reference sequence). V was pared by 1 base and J by 10 bases, with 16 bases between. CDR3 size: 14 residues.

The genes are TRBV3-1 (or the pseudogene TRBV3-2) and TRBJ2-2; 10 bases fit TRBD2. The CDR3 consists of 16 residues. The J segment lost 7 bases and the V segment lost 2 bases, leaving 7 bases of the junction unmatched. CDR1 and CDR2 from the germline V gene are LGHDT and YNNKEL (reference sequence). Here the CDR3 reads CASSQYTSGINGELFF. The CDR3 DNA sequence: TGTGCCAGCAGCCAATATACTAGCGGGATTAACGGGGAGCTGTTTTTT.

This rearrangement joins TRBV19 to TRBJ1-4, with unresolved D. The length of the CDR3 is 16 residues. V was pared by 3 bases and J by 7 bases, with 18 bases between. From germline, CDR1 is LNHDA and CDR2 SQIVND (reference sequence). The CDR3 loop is CASSIMPGKGFEKLFF. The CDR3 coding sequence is TGTGCCAGTAGTATCATGCCGGGGAAAGGGTTTGAAAAACTGTTTTTT. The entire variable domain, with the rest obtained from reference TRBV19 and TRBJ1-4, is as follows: DGGITQSPKYLFRKEGQNVTLSCEQNLNHDAMYWYRQDPGQGLRLIYYSQIVNDFQKGDIAEGYSVSREKKESFPLTVTSAQKNPTAFYLCASSIMPGKGFEKLFFGSGTQLSVL.

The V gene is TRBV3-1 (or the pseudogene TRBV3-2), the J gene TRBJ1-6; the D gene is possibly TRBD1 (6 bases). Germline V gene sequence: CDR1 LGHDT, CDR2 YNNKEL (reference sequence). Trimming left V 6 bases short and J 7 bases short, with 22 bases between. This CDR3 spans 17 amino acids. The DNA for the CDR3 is TGTGCCAGCAGACCGGCGGGGGGGCACGGGAGGAATTCACCCCTCCACTTT. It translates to CASRPAGGHGRNSPLHF.

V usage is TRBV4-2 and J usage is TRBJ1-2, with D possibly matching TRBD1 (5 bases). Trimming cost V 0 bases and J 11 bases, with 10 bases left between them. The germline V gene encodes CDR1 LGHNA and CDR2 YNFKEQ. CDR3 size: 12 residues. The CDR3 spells CASSQDRTFYTF. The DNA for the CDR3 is TGTGCCAGCAGCCAAGATAGGACATTTTACACCTTC.

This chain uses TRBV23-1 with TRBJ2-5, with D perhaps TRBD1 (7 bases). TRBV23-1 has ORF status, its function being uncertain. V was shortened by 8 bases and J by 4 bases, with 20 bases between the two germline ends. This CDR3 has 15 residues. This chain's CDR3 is CASGGKETGTETQYF. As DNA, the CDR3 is TGCGCCAGCGGGGGGAAGGAGACAGGGACAGAGACCCAGTACTTC.

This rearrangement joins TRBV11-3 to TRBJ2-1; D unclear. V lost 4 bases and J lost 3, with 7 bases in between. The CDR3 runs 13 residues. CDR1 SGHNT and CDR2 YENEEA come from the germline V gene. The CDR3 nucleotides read TGTGCCAGCAGCTCGCGTGTCTACAATGAGCAGTTCTTC. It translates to CASSSRVYNEQFF.

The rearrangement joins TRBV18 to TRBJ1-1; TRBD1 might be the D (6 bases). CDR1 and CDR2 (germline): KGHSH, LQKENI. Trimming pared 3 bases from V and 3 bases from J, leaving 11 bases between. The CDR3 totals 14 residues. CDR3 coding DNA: TGTGCCAGCTCACCGGGGGGGGCGCACACTGAAGCTTTCTTT. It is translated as CASSPGGAHTEAFF.